The clone carrying this TCR beta chain was picked up a small number of times. Its antigen is not identified. Trimming pared 3 bases from V and 1 base from J, leaving 11 bases between. CDR1 is MDHEN and CDR2 is SYDVKM in the germline V gene. The CDR3 is made up of 15 amino acids. The data derive from a study of STAT5B mutations in CD4+ large granular lymphocyte leukemia. Study results and limitations: CD4-sorted patient repertoires seemed more clonal than healthy CD4+ repertoires. Compared with healthy controls (2/35), patient top clones favored TRBV06 (8/27).

The assay was run at survey level. Profiled with immunoSEQ multiplex PCR; TCRdb holds only in-frame clones, not every one. The sample comprises some 34,000 clones, around 76% of which are singletons, and about 6.6% rests with the top ten. The TCR was taken from a human donor in good health. The chain has TRBV28 and TRBJ2-3, with unresolved D. Sequenced sample: CD4+ T cells from blood buffy coats. Written as DNA, the CDR3 is TGTGCCAGCAGTTTGTGGCAGGCGGGCACAGATACGCAGTATTTT. It codes for CASSLWQAGTDTQYF.